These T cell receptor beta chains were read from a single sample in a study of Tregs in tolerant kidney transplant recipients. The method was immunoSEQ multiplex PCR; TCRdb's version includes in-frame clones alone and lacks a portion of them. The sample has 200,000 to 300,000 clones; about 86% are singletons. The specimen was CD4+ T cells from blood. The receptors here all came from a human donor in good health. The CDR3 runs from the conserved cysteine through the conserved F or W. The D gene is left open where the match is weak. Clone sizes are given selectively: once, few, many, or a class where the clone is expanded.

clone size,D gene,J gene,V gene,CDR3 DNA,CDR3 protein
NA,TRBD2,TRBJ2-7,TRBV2,TGTGCCAGCGGACTAGCTCCAACCTACGAGCAGTGCTTC,CASGLAPTYEQCF
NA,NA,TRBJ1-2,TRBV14,TGTGCCAGCAGCCAAGCGGCAGGGAACTATGGCTACACCTTC,CASSQAAGNYGYTF
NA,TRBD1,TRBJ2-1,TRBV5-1,TGCGCCAGCAGCTTGGCCCAGACAGGGGGCGCCTACAATGAGCAGTTCTTC,CASSLAQTGGAYNEQFF
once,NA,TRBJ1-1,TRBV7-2,TGTACCAGCAGCAACAGGGCTAGGGCGAACACTGAAGCTTTCTTT,CTSSNRARANTEAFF
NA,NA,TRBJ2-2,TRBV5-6,TGTGCCAGCAGCTTGGAGCCAGGGAGGAACACCGGGGAGCTGTTTTTT,CASSLEPGRNTGELFF
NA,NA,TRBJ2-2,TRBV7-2,TGTGCCAGCAGCTTAGGCCCAAGGGGGGCCGGGGAGCTGTTTTTT,CASSLGPRGAGELFF
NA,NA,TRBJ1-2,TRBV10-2,TGCGCCAGCACTGTATTCCCCCGGTCTAACTATGGCTACACCTTC,CASTVFPRSNYGYTF
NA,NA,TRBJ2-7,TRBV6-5,TGTGCCGGCAGGTCCGACAGAGGAGCCCCCTACGAGCAGTACTTC,CAGRSDRGAPYEQYF
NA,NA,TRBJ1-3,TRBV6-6,TGTGCCAGCAGTTACTCCAGGGAAAACACCATATATTTT,CASSYSRENTIYF
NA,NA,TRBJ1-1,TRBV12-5,TGTGCTAGTGGTTTAAGGGTTGGCTACACTGAAGCTTTCTTT,CASGLRVGYTEAFF
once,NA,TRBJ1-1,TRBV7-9,TGTGCCAGCAGCTTACGGTGGGGGGCCAAGGTCACTGAAGCTTTCTTT,CASSLRWGAKVTEAFF
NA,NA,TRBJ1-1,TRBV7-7,TGTGCTAGCAGCTTAGATCGGGGCCATGAAGCTTTCTTT,CASSLDRGHEAFF
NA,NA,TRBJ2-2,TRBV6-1,TGTGCCAGCAGTGTAAGGGGTTCGAACACCGGGGAGCTGTTTTTT,CASSVRGSNTGELFF
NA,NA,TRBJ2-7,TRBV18,TGTGCCAGCTCACTTCCGGGACAACTCTACGAGCAGTACTTC,CASSLPGQLYEQYF
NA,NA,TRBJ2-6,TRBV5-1,TGCGCCAGCAGCTTGGCCTTGGTGCCTGGGGCCAACGTCCTGACTTTC,CASSLALVPGANVLTF
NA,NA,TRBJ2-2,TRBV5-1,TGCGCCAGCAGCCGAATAAGTGGGGAGCTGTTTTTT,CASSRISGELFF
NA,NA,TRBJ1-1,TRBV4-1,TGCGCCAGCAGCCAAGGATGGGGGCGCACTGAAGCTTTCTTT,CASSQGWGRTEAFF
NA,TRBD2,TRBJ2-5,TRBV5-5,TGTGCCAGCAGCAGGACTAGCGGGGGACCCGCCCAAGAGACCCAGTACTTC,CASSRTSGGPAQETQYF
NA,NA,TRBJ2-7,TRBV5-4,TGTGCCAGCAACGGTGGGAGGCTAGCGAACGCCGAGCAGTACTTC,CASNGGRLANAEQYF
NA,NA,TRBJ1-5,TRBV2,TGTGCCAGCCTAAGTGGGGGGTGGAATCAGCCCCAGCATTTT,CASLSGGWNQPQHF
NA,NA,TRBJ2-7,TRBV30,TGTGCCTGGACCGCGGGACACTCCTACGAGCAGTACTTC,CAWTAGHSYEQYF
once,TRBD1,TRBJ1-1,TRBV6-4,TGTGCCAGCAGGCCGCGGGGGACAGGGCGCACTGAAGCTTTCTTT,CASRPRGTGRTEAFF
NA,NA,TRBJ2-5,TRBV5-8,TGTGCCAGCAGCGTCAAGTTGGGGGCTCAAGAGACCCAGTACTTC,CASSVKLGAQETQYF
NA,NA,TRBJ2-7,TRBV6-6,TGTGCCAGCATGAGAGGGGACGGCTCCTACGAGCAGTACTTC,CASMRGDGSYEQYF
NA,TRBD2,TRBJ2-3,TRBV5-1,TGCGCCAGCAGCTTCGGGACTATCACAGATACGCAGTATTTT,CASSFGTITDTQYF
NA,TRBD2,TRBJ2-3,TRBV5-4,TGTGCCAGCAGCCGGACTAGCGGGAGGAGCACAGATACGCAGTATTTT,CASSRTSGRSTDTQYF
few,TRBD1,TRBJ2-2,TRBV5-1,TGCGCCAGCAGCTTGAACCCTGGACAGGGGGGGACCACCGGGGAGCTGTTTTTT,CASSLNPGQGGTTGELFF
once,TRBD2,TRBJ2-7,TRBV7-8,TGTGCCAGCACCAAGACTAGCGGGAGCCTAGACTTCCACGAGCAGTACTTC,CASTKTSGSLDFHEQYF
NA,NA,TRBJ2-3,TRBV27,TGTGCCAGCAGTTTTGTGGCCACAGATACGCAGTATTTT,CASSFVATDTQYF